This paragraph reports one T cell receptor (beta chain). The antigen is unknown. This specimen belongs to a study of monozygotic twins with inflammatory bowel disease. Whole-study results and caveats: The study supported no single strong signal or clonotype linked to IBD.

Per germline, CDR1 SGHRS and CDR2 YFSETQ. This CDR3 is built from 18 residues. Eight reactions per sample, run separately, yielded cDNA. UMIs were attached via template switching, each with a 6-nucleotide sample barcode. Using the 5' RACE reads, TCRdb records one entry per CDR3 protein without DNA. Its listing shows approximately 330,000 distinct CDR3 sequences. This chain uses TRBV5-1 with TRBJ2-1; the TCRdb D gene call, TRBD1, has no DNA to confirm it. The TCR sequence derives from a human donor with ulcerative colitis or Crohn's disease, or a healthy co-twin of an affected twin (not recorded which). The specimen was blood. This CDR3 is CASSLAFRDKGSYNEQFF.